The clone carrying this TCR beta chain was counted at least ten times. Its antigen is not known. V was pared by 7 bases and J by 0 bases, with 9 bases between. CDR3 length equals 12 residues. The germline V gene encodes CDR1 DFQATT and CDR2 SNEGSKA (reference sequence). This entry belongs to a study of neurological immune-mediated disorders. The study, taken as a whole, reports: Among expanded clones, no CDR3 amino acid sequences were shared across subjects, a pattern suggesting private repertoires in all groups. HTLV-1-associated myelopathy led in TCR clonal expansion, while multiple sclerosis ranked lowest, below healthy controls.

The cDNA came from 5'RACE with 10-nucleotide random UMIs. TCRdb re-analysed the 5' RACE reads in MiXCR, keeping a single row per CDR3 protein. The table has tens of thousands of distinct CDR3 sequences, about 4.5% seen once; the top ten hold roughly 23%. The specimen was PBMCs. This sequence was found in a young man in good health. The gene calls are TRBV20-1 and TRBJ1-2, with D unclear. The CDR3 DNA sequence: TGCAGTGTCCCTAGTCCTAACTATGGCTACACCTTC. As protein: CSVPSPNYGYTF.